This TCR beta chain was sequenced for a study of blood T cell repertoires in COVID-19. Overall study context: T cells, B-cell-depleted T cells, or PBMCs supplied cDNA or gDNA.

This CDR3 comprises 12 residues. With 6 bases clipped from V and 7 bases from J, the junction kept 5 bases outside the gene matches. Authors' data handling: Estimation of nucleated cell counts was performed using reference gene primer amplification. Method: immunoSEQ multiplex PCR; TCRdb's copy keeps in-frame clones and lacks some. Clone size and the V and J calls come from that table; the DNA yielded D and trimming. Altogether about 75,000 clones are present, less than 85% being singletons, with the ten largest covering 2% to 3%. The material sequenced was peripheral blood. This clonotype was sampled from a human donor with acute or convalescent COVID-19. The donor label of this sample is uncertain. This chain connects TRBV12-3 or TRBV12-4 to TRBJ1-1, with 7 positions matching TRBD1. The CDR3 loop reads CASSLGTVEAFF. The CDR3 region has the DNA TGTGCCAGCAGCCTTGGGACAGTTGAAGCTTTCTTT.